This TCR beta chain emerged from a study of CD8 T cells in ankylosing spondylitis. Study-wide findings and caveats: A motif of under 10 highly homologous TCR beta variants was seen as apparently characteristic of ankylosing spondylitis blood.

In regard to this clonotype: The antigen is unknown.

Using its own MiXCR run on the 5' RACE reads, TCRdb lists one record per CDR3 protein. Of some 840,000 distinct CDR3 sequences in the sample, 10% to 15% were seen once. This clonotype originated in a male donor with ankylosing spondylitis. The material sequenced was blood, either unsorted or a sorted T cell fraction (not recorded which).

This CDR3 is CASIRDGTEAFF. For the CDR3, the DNA is TGTGCCAGCATCAGGGACGGCACTGAAGCTTTCTTT. This rearrangement joins TRBV12-3 or TRBV12-4 to TRBJ1-1, with a tentative D call TRBD1 (5 bases). The CDR3 is 12 residues long. Trimming stripped 7 bases from V and 4 bases from J, with 10 bases between.